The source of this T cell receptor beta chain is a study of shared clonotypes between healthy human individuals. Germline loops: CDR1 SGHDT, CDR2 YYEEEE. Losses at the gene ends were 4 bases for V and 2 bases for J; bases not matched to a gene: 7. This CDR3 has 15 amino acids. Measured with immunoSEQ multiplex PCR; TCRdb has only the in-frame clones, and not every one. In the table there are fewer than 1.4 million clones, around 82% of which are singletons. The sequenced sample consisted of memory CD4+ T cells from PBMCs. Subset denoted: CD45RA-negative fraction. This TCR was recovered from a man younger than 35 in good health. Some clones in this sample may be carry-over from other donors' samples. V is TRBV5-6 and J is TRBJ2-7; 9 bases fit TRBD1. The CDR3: CASSTGQGYTYEQYF. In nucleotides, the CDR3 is TGTGCCAGCAGCACCGGACAGGGGTACACCTACGAGCAGTACTTC.